The clone carrying this TCR beta chain was counted once. The data were obtained in a study of blood T cell repertoires in COVID-19. Study information: COVID-19 samples, acute and convalescent, were from the United States, Italy and Spain.

Original processing notes: Researchers report that nucleated cell counts were estimated from reference gene primer amplification. Libraries were prepared by immunoSEQ multiplex PCR; TCRdb keeps only in-frame clonotypes and omits some of them. Clonal size and the V and J genes are those of that table, whereas D and trimming came from the DNA. In the table there are some 230,000 clones, roughly 79% of which are singletons. Germline V gene sequence: CDR1 SGHRS, CDR2 YFSETQ. The V end lost 4 bases, the J end lost 2 bases, and 15 bases lay between the germline ends. The CDR3 sequence is 15 residues long. The sequencing input was PBMCs or T cells enriched from blood (not recorded which). This sequence was found in a man between 35 and 55 years old who had recovered from COVID-19. The genes are TRBV5-1 and TRBJ1-2; D call uncertain. CDR3 in amino acids: CASSPGLGWNYGYTF. The CDR3 bases are TGCGCCAGCAGCCCGGGGTTAGGTTGGAACTATGGCTACACCTTC.